This T cell receptor beta chain is from a study of T cell changes during pregnancy in multiple sclerosis. This clone was observed a handful of times. Data came from immunoSEQ multiplex PCR; TCRdb stores just in-frame clones and leaves some out. The sample lists about 66,000 clones; 75% to 95% were seen once. The CDR3 has 15 amino acids. The V end lost 3 bases, the J end lost 3 bases, and 12 bases lay between the germline ends. The germline gives CDR1 SGDLS, CDR2 YYNGEE. The clonotype originates from a female donor with multiple sclerosis, enrolled in a pregnancy study. V gene TRBV9 combines with J gene TRBJ2-2; D perhaps matches TRBD1 (8 bases). The sequenced sample was peripheral blood, obtained in the third trimester of pregnancy. This CDR3 is CASSGTGGDTGELFF. The CDR3 region has the DNA TGTGCCAGCAGCGGAACAGGGGGGGACACCGGGGAGCTGTTTTTT. The full variable domain, its missing parts supplied by reference TRBV9 and TRBJ2-2, is DSGVTQTPKHLITATGQRVTLRCSPRSGDLSVYWYQQSLDQGLQFLIQYYNGEERAKGNILERFSAQQFPDLHSELNLSSLELGDSALYFCASSGTGGDTGELFFGEGSRLTVL.